The 10 T cell receptor beta chains in this list originate from one sample, sequenced in a study of cytomegalovirus exposure and HLA in healthy donors. The method was immunoSEQ multiplex PCR; TCRdb's version includes in-frame clones alone and lacks a portion of them. Of 120,000 or so clones in the sample, more than 95% were seen once. The sample taken for sequencing was PBMCs. The receptors here all came from a young man in good health and CMV-seronegative.

This rearrangement joins TRBV7-9 to TRBJ1-2; D unclear. The CDR3 length is 13 residues. The ends were cut back, 5 bases at V and 2 bases at J, with 9 bases in the middle. The germline CDR1 and CDR2 sequences are SEHNR and FQNEAQ (reference sequence). The DNA of the CDR3 is TGTGCCAGCAGCCCTGTATCGAACTATGGCTACACCTTC. Its translation is CASSPVSNYGYTF. The full variable domain, in which reference TRBV7-9 and TRBJ1-2 provide the parts outside the CDR3, is DTGVSQNPRHKITKRGQNVTFRCDPISEHNRLYWYRQTLGQGPEFLTYFQNEAQLEKSRLLSDRFSAERPKGSFSTLEIQRTEQGDSAMYLCASSPVSNYGYTFGSGTRLTVV.

The chain joins TRBV6-5 to TRBJ2-7; a possible D gene is TRBD2 (5 bases). Looked up from germline, CDR1 is MNHEY and CDR2 is SVGAGI. This CDR3 contains 15 residues. V shed 5 bases and J shed 1 base, with 15 bases lying between them. CDR3 region: CASSPMLASSYEQYF. Here the CDR3 DNA reads TGTGCCAGCAGTCCTATGTTAGCGTCTTCCTACGAGCAGTACTTC.

CDR3: CASSFYVRQGNSNQPQHF. In DNA, the CDR3 is TGTGCCAGCAGCTTTTATGTGCGACAGGGGAATAGCAATCAGCCCCAGCATTTT. J is TRBJ1-5 and V is TRBV7-2; TRBD1 matches 8 bases. The germline CDR1 and CDR2 sequences are SGHTA and FQGNSA. CDR3 length equals 18 residues. With 3 bases clipped from V and 0 bases from J, the junction kept 10 bases outside the gene matches. Full variable domain (missing parts from reference TRBV7-2 and TRBJ1-5): GAGVSQSPSNKVTEKGKDVELRCDPISGHTALYWYRQSLGQGLEFLIYFQGNSAPDKSGLPSDRFSAERTGGSVSTLTIQRTQQEDSAVYLCASSFYVRQGNSNQPQHFGDGTRLSIL.

The chain joins TRBV19 to TRBJ1-1, with D unresolved. The CDR3 covers 15 residues. Germline CDR1 LNHDA, CDR2 SQIVND (reference sequence). Trimming took 6 bases from V and 1 from J, leaving 15 bases between them. CDR3 loop: CASRYHREGNTEAFF. In DNA, the CDR3 is TGTGCCAGTAGGTACCACCGGGAGGGGAACACTGAAGCTTTCTTT. Combining the CDR3 with reference TRBV19 and TRBJ1-1 gives the whole variable domain DGGITQSPKYLFRKEGQNVTLSCEQNLNHDAMYWYRQDPGQGLRLIYYSQIVNDFQKGDIAEGYSVSREKKESFPLTVTSAQKNPTAFYLCASRYHREGNTEAFFGQGTRLTVV.

The J gene is TRBJ1-1, the V gene TRBV28; the D gene is possibly TRBD1 (6 bases). Trimming shortened V by 6 bases and J by 1 base, and 18 bases separated the two germline ends. This CDR3 contains 16 residues. The V gene's germline CDR1 is MDHEN and CDR2 SYDVKM. Here the CDR3 reads CASSTRGWGANTEAFF. The CDR3 coding sequence is TGTGCCAGCAGCACCAGGGGATGGGGTGCGAACACTGAAGCTTTCTTT.

The V call is TRBV28, the J call TRBJ1-2, with 8 bases identical to TRBD1. Germline values: CDR1 MDHEN, CDR2 SYDVKM. The CDR3 totals 14 residues. The trim removed 6 bases at V and 3 bases at J, leaving 6 bases unmatched. The CDR3 nucleotides are TGTGCCAGCAGCCTCCCGGGACAGGACTATGGCTACACCTTC. Its translation is CASSLPGQDYGYTF.

The CDR3 DNA sequence: TGTGCCAGCAGTGAGGACAACTCCTACAATGAGCAGTTCTTC. Protein sequence: CASSEDNSYNEQFF. V usage is TRBV6-4 and J usage is TRBJ2-1; the D gene is possibly TRBD1 (5 bases). The CDR3 is made up of 14 amino acids. CDR1 and CDR2 from the germline V gene are MRHNA and SNTAGT. The V end was cut by 3 bases, the J end by 0 bases, with 6 bases between.

The CDR3 bases are TGTGCCAGCAGCTTTGCTACGGGGGGGAACACTGAAGCTTTCTTT. Protein: CASSFATGGNTEAFF. The chain couples TRBV5-4 to TRBJ1-1; possibly TRBD1 for D (5 bases). The CDR3 loop spans 15 amino acids. Germline CDR1 and CDR2: SGHNT and YYREEE (reference sequence). V was shortened by 2 bases and J by 1 base, with 12 bases between the two germline ends.

This chain connects TRBV7-2 to TRBJ2-7, with 8 bases fitting TRBD2. The CDR3 spans 16 residues. The V segment lost 1 base and the J segment 2 bases; nucleotides outside the gene matches: 7. CDR1 is SGHTA and CDR2 is FQGNSA in the germline V gene. The CDR3 loop is CASSLGSGIIPYEQYF. The CDR3 region has the DNA TGTGCCAGCAGCTTAGGTAGCGGGATTATCCCCTACGAGCAGTACTTC.

The chain joins TRBV7-9 to TRBJ1-2, with a possible D match to TRBD1 (5 bases). The length of the CDR3 is 13 residues. V lost 4 bases and J 4 bases, leaving 10 bases between the germline ends. Germline V gene data show CDR1 as SEHNR and CDR2 as FQNEAQ (reference sequence). This CDR3 is CASSSGTVYGYTF. The CDR3 DNA reads as TGTGCCAGCAGCTCCGGGACTGTCTATGGCTACACCTTC.